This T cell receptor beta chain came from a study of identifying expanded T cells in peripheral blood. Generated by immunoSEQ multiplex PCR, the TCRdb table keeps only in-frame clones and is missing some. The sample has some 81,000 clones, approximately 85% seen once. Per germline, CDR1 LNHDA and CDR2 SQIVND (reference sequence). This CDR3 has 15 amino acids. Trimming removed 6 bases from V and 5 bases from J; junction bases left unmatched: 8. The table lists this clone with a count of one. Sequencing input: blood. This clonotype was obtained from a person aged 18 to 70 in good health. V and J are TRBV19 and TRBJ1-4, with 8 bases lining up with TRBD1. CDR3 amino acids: CASSRPGQVNEKLFF. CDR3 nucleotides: TGTGCCAGTAGCAGACCGGGACAGGTGAATGAAAAACTGTTTTTT.